These 23 T cell receptor beta chains came from one sample sequenced in a study of shared T cell receptors in the human thymus. Using immunoSEQ multiplex PCR, the repertoire was profiled, and TCRdb retains in-frame clones only, with some absent. Of around 730,000 clones in the sample, approximately 83% were seen once. These data also featured in a second study, about human thymus T cells.

The material sequenced was thymocytes. The receptors shown here come from a girl less than two years old with a congenital heart defect.

The J gene is TRBJ1-3, the V gene TRBV10-3; possible D gene TRBD1, 5 bases. V was clipped by 6 bases and J by 0 bases, with 12 bases between them. CDR1 ENHRY and CDR2 SYGVKD come from the germline V gene. The CDR3 contains 15 residues. The CDR3 coding sequence is TGTGCCATCAGGGCGGACACTGTCTCTGGAAACACCATATATTTT. Its protein is CAIRADTVSGNTIYF.

CDR3 region: CASRAAETQYF. The CDR3 DNA follows: TGCGCCAGCAGGGCGGCCGAGACCCAGTACTTC. The chain couples TRBV5-1 to TRBJ2-5; D remains ambiguous. The germline V and J ends were trimmed by 5 bases and 5 bases, with 7 bases remaining between them. CDR3 size: 11 residues. Germline V gene lookup returns CDR1 SGHRS and CDR2 YFSETQ.

V and J are TRBV19 and TRBJ1-1; D is uncertain. From germline, CDR1 is LNHDA and CDR2 SQIVND (reference sequence). The CDR3 extends over 13 amino acids. Trimming shortened V by 3 bases and J by 0 bases, and 5 bases separated the two germline ends. The CDR3 DNA reads TGTGCCAGTAGTATTAGAGTGAACACTGAAGCTTTCTTT. It specifies CASSIRVNTEAFF.

The chain couples TRBV4-1 to TRBJ1-5; TRBD1 might be the D (5 bases). Per germline, CDR1 MGHRA and CDR2 YSYEKL. Trimming took off 1 base at V and 4 bases at J, with 11 bases between the two ends. CDR3 length: 15 residues. In DNA, the CDR3 is TGCGCCAGCAGCCAAGGGCTCCGACAGAATCAGCCCCAGCATTTT. It specifies CASSQGLRQNQPQHF.

This clone showed up just once. The chain joins TRBV4-1 to TRBJ1-1; D is undetermined. The CDR3 spans 18 residues. Germline CDR1 is MGHRA and CDR2 is YSYEKL. V lost 1 base and J lost 1, with 19 bases in between. The DNA for the CDR3 is TGCGCCAGCAGCCAAGCGACCCCATTTGCAGACAAGAACACTGAAGCTTTCTTT. This codes for CASSQATPFADKNTEAFF.

The J gene is TRBJ2-5, the V gene TRBV28; tentative D call: TRBD2 (6 bases). Between the trimmed V and J ends, which lost 3 bases and 1 base, there was a span of 15 bases. The germline V gene has CDR1 MDHEN and CDR2 SYDVKM. The CDR3 totals 16 residues. The CDR3 protein is CASSFGVADTQETQYF. As DNA, the CDR3 is TGTGCCAGCAGTTTTGGGGTAGCGGATACCCAAGAGACCCAGTACTTC.

The DNA for the CDR3 is TGTGCCAGCGGCATACAGGGGGCACTGACTCCCTACGAGCAGTACTTC. This translates into CASGIQGALTPYEQYF. The chain combines TRBV5-6 with TRBJ2-7; TRBD1 matches at 9 bases. V lost 7 bases, J lost 2 bases, and 13 bases stayed unmatched. Germline V lookup: CDR1 SGHDT, CDR2 YYEEEE. CDR3 length: 16 amino acids.

The chain joins TRBV21-1 to TRBJ2-7; TRBD1, the table's D call, was not compared with the DNA. TRBV21-1 has pseudogene status. The CDR3 spans 14 residues. The CDR3 is CASILGPTAYEQYF. CDR3 coding DNA: TGTGCCAGCATCTTGGGCCCGACAGCCTACGAGCAGTACTTC.

V and J are TRBV15 and TRBJ1-4, with 11 bases aligning to TRBD1. V shed 5 bases and J 3 bases; nucleotides not matched to a gene: 8. The CDR3 spans 17 residues. The germline CDR1 and CDR2 sequences are LNHNV and YYDKDF (reference sequence). CDR3 in DNA: TGTGCCACCAGCGGGCTCGGACAGGGGGCGCCTAATGAAAAACTGTTTTTT. Translating gives CATSGLGQGAPNEKLFF.

This sequence joins TRBV28 and TRBJ1-6; 7 nucleotides match TRBD1. This CDR3 has 16 amino acids. V shed 6 bases, J shed 3 bases, and the junction held 8 bases outside the gene matches. Germline CDR1 is MDHEN and CDR2 is SYDVKM. CDR3 sequence reads: CASSPPGTVYNSPLHF. As DNA, the CDR3 is TGTGCCAGCAGCCCCCCCGGGACAGTCTATAATTCACCCCTCCACTTT.

The chain joins TRBV6-1 to TRBJ2-1, with 9 bases that match TRBD1. V lost 6 bases and J lost 10; bases outside the gene matches: 13. This CDR3 comprises 15 residues. The germline V gene has CDR1 MNHNS and CDR2 SASEGT. This CDR3 is CASSPLDRGSREQFF. In nucleotides, the CDR3 is TGTGCCAGCAGCCCCTTGGACAGGGGATCGCGGGAGCAGTTCTTC.

The V call is TRBV9, the J call TRBJ2-3, with 10 bases aligning to TRBD2. The V gene's germline CDR1 is SGDLS and CDR2 YYNGEE. This CDR3 is built from 17 residues. V trimming: 1 base; J trimming: 6 bases; junction bases outside the gene matches: 11. The CDR3, as DNA: TGTGCCAGCAGCGTATTCGGTAGCGGGGGGACCAGGGATACGCAGTATTTT. Its protein product is CASSVFGSGGTRDTQYF.

This chain links TRBV6-5 with TRBJ1-2; D unresolved. Trimming pared 6 bases from V and 2 bases from J, leaving 16 bases between. This CDR3 has 15 residues. The germline V gene has CDR1 MNHEY and CDR2 SVGAGI. In DNA form, the CDR3 reads TGTGCCAGCAGGTGGGAGGGTGGGGAGAACTATGGCTACACCTTC. It yields the protein CASRWEGGENYGYTF.

This clone has just a few counts. The rearrangement links TRBV5-4 to TRBJ1-2; a weak D match, TRBD1 (5 bases). Germline CDR1 is SGHNT and CDR2 is YYREEE (reference sequence). The CDR3 sequence is 17 residues long. The V and J ends lost 0 bases and 8 bases respectively, with 23 bases between them. DNA for the CDR3: TGTGCCAGCAGCTTGGAGATCCAACGCAGGGCTTACTTCGGCTACACCTTC. Translated, it gives CASSLEIQRRAYFGYTF.

CDR3 region: CATSRDQTGTYEQYF. The CDR3 DNA follows: TGTGCCACCAGCAGAGATCAGACAGGAACCTACGAGCAGTACTTC. The rearrangement joins TRBV15 to TRBJ2-7; D may be TRBD1 (6 bases). Trimming removed 0 bases at V and 2 bases at J, with 11 bases between. Germline V gene data show CDR1 as LNHNV and CDR2 as YYDKDF (reference sequence). The CDR3 totals 15 residues.

The chain combines TRBV27 with TRBJ2-7; TRBD1 matches 7 bases. With 5 bases clipped from V and 0 bases from J, the junction kept 7 bases outside the gene matches. The germline V gene encodes CDR1 MNHEY and CDR2 SMNVEV (reference sequence). This CDR3 has 15 residues. The CDR3 nucleotides read TGTGCCAGCAGTGCACAGGGGCTGAGCTCCTACGAGCAGTACTTC. Amino acids: CASSAQGLSSYEQYF.

This chain joins TRBV14 and TRBJ2-5; 11 nucleotides match TRBD2. The junction had 2 bases not matched to a gene; V was cut back by 6 bases and J by 2 bases. Germline V lookup: CDR1 SGHDN, CDR2 FVKESK. This CDR3 spans 14 amino acids. The CDR3 sequence: CASRGLAEQETQYF. Here the CDR3 DNA reads TGTGCCAGCAGGGGACTAGCGGAACAAGAGACCCAGTACTTC.

The chain is built from TRBV9 and TRBJ1-6, with D maybe TRBD1 (6 bases). Germline V gene sequence: CDR1 SGDLS, CDR2 YYNGEE. The CDR3 is made up of 14 amino acids. With 2 bases removed from V and 8 bases from J, the gap between germline ends came to 11 bases. The CDR3 here is CASSVSRGDSPLHF. CDR3 coding DNA: TGTGCCAGCAGCGTGTCCAGGGGAGATTCACCCCTCCACTTT.

Notes on this clone: A read error may account for a junction end that differs from germline. This same CDR3 is encoded by further DNA sequences in the sample. V usage is TRBV19 and J usage is TRBJ1-6; D not resolved. The V gene's germline CDR1 is LNHDA and CDR2 SQIVND (reference sequence). This CDR3 is built from 13 residues. In nucleotides, the CDR3 is TGTGCCAGTAGTAGTGCGATATATTCCCCCCTCCACTTT. It translates to CASSSAIYSPLHF.

This clone was observed a few times. The genes are TRBV6-1 and TRBJ1-2; D perhaps matches TRBD1 (5 bases). Germline V lookup: CDR1 MNHNS, CDR2 SASEGT. This CDR3 has 12 amino acids. V lost 9 bases, J lost 8 bases, and 16 bases lay in between. CDR3 loop: CARWGLLEGYTF. For the CDR3, the DNA is TGTGCCAGGTGGGGACTCCTGGAAGGCTACACCTTC.

J is TRBJ2-7 and V is TRBV7-2; D perhaps matches TRBD2 (5 bases). The V gene's germline CDR1 is SGHTA and CDR2 FQGNSA. The CDR3 is 14 residues long. The ends were cut back, 2 bases at V and 3 bases at J, with 11 bases in the middle. Here the CDR3 reads CASSLRGLFYEQYF. The DNA for the CDR3 is TGTGCCAGCAGCTTACGAGGGCTTTTCTACGAGCAGTACTTC.

The V call is TRBV5-1, the J call TRBJ2-1; TRBD1 aligns across 8 bases. J lost 4 bases, V lost 2 bases, and 8 bases had no gene match. The length of the CDR3 is 16 residues. The germline V gene has CDR1 SGHRS and CDR2 YFSETQ. This chain's CDR3 is CASSLQDREKYNEQFF. The CDR3 DNA reads as TGCGCCAGCAGCTTACAGGACAGGGAGAAATACAATGAGCAGTTCTTC.

The V gene is TRBV19, the J gene TRBJ1-3; 9 positions match TRBD1. The CDR3 sequence is 14 residues long. V lost 7 bases, J lost 9 bases, and 10 bases stayed unmatched. Germline assignment: CDR1 LNHDA and CDR2 SQIVND (reference sequence). The CDR3 loop is CASIMTGGRSTIYF. DNA for the CDR3: TGTGCCAGTATTATGACAGGGGGGCGTTCCACCATATATTTT.